Shown below are 30 T cell receptor beta chains from a single sample sequenced in a study of CD8 T cells in ankylosing spondylitis. TCRdb processed the 5' RACE reads anew with MiXCR; each CDR3 protein has one entry. Of 200,000 to 300,000 distinct CDR3 sequences detected, roughly 10% appear once; the ten largest clones hold approximately 2.5%. The sequencing sample was made of blood, either unsorted or a sorted T cell fraction (not recorded which). These receptor sequences come from a male donor with ankylosing spondylitis or in good health (not recorded which).

This clonotype was observed at least ten times. The V and J genes are TRBV3-1 and TRBJ2-1, with TRBD2 matching over 9 bases. V shed 1 base and J 6 bases; nucleotides not matched to a gene: 7. The CDR3 sequence is 16 residues long. CDR1 is LGHDT, CDR2 YNNKEL, per germline (reference sequence). CDR3 amino acids: CASSQVRSGRSNEQFF. The CDR3 DNA follows: TGTGCCAGCAGCCAAGTGAGGAGCGGGAGGTCCAATGAGCAGTTCTTC.

This clonotype was seen only a few times. The chain recombines TRBV10-2 with TRBJ1-4, with TRBD1 as a possible D gene (5 bases). Germline V gene lookup returns CDR1 WSHSY and CDR2 SAAADI. The ends were cut back, 0 bases at V and 13 bases at J, with 9 bases in the middle. This CDR3 has 12 residues. The DNA of the CDR3 is TGCGCCAGCAGTGAGTCGGGGCCTTTACTGTTTTTT. Translating gives CASSESGPLLFF.

The J gene is TRBJ2-1, the V gene TRBV20-1; D gene unclear. Trimming took off 1 base at V and 2 bases at J, with 9 bases between the two ends. The CDR3 spans 14 residues. Looked up from germline, CDR1 is DFQATT and CDR2 is SNEGSKA (reference sequence). This CDR3 reads CSARGRGPYNEQFF. The CDR3 region has the DNA TGCAGTGCTAGAGGTAGAGGCCCCTACAATGAGCAGTTCTTC.

This clonotype was seen repeatedly, ten times or more. The J gene is TRBJ2-2, the V gene TRBV6-5, with D perhaps matching TRBD1 or TRBD2 (5 bases each). From germline, CDR1 is MNHEY and CDR2 SVGAGI. There are 15 residues in the CDR3. Between the trimmed V and J ends, which lost 2 bases and 4 bases, there was a span of 11 bases. Here the CDR3 reads CASSYGGASTGELFF. The CDR3, as DNA: TGTGCCAGCAGTTACGGGGGAGCAAGCACCGGGGAGCTGTTTTTT.

Worth noting for this clonotype: It may be a read error: a sequence one base away is much more abundant. The chain carries TRBV7-9 and TRBJ1-2; 10 bases match TRBD1. The CDR3 runs to 15 residues. In germline, CDR1 is SEHNR, CDR2 FQNEAQ (reference sequence). For the CDR3, the DNA is TGTGCCAGCAGGCCCCCGGGACAGGGGAGTGGTGGCCACACCTTC. Encoded protein: CASRPPGQGSGGHTF.

This clonotype has a count of ten or more. This rearrangement joins TRBV18 to TRBJ2-2; 10 bases align to TRBD2. In germline, CDR1 is KGHSH, CDR2 LQKENI. With 5 bases clipped from V and 3 bases from J, the junction kept 12 bases outside the gene matches. The length of the CDR3 is 18 residues. The CDR3 nucleotides are TGTGCCAGCTCAGCACTCCCGCTAGCGGGGGATTACACCGGGGAGCTGTTTTTT. As protein: CASSALPLAGDYTGELFF.

This clonotype was seen a few times. The chain is built from TRBV5-1 and TRBJ2-5; D is unclear. V shed 2 bases and J shed 2 bases, with 10 bases lying between them. Germline V gene data show CDR1 as SGHRS and CDR2 as YFSETQ. The CDR3 covers 14 residues. CDR3 DNA: TGCGCCAGCAGCTTAAGGAAGGTTCAAGAGACCCAGTACTTC. Protein sequence: CASSLRKVQETQYF.

This clonotype showed up many times. The DNA for the CDR3 is TGCAGTGCTAGAGATGCGACTAGCGCAACCTACGAGCAGTACTTC. This sequence encodes CSARDATSATYEQYF. The rearrangement uses TRBV20-1 and TRBJ2-7; TRBD2 matches at 8 bases. The CDR3 has 15 amino acids. Germline V gene data show CDR1 as DFQATT and CDR2 as SNEGSKA (reference sequence). V was pared by 0 bases and J by 2 bases, with 6 bases of the junction left unmatched.

This clonotype was seen many times. V usage is TRBV30 and J usage is TRBJ1-1, with TRBD1 matching 9 bases. The CDR3 spans 16 residues. Germline V gene sequence: CDR1 GTSNPN, CDR2 SVGIG (reference sequence). V trimming: 0 bases; J trimming: 0 bases; junction bases outside the gene matches: 5. This CDR3 reads CAWSVGQGNLNTEAFF. CDR3 sequence (DNA): TGTGCCTGGAGTGTGGGACAGGGTAATTTGAACACTGAAGCTTTCTTT.

This clonotype showed up many times. The genes are TRBV6-2 or TRBV6-3 and TRBJ2-4; D is perhaps TRBD1 (5 bases). With 6 bases removed from V and 3 bases from J, the gap between germline ends came to 21 bases. The germline gives CDR1 MNHEY, CDR2 SVGEGT. The CDR3 contains 17 residues. The CDR3 DNA follows: TGTGCCAGCAGCAAACCTGACAGCCTAATTAACAAAAACATTCAGTACTTC. The encoded protein is CASSKPDSLINKNIQYF.

Ten or more counts support this clonotype. The gene calls are TRBV5-1 and TRBJ2-7; perhaps TRBD1 as D (6 bases). Trimming took 4 bases from V and 4 from J, leaving 9 bases between them. Germline lookup yields CDR1 SGHRS and CDR2 YFSETQ. The CDR3 has 12 amino acids. Here the CDR3 reads CASSTQGYEQYF. The CDR3 DNA is TGCGCCAGCAGCACCCAGGGGTACGAGCAGTACTTC.

This chain links TRBV30 with TRBJ2-7; 10 nucleotides align to TRBD2. CDR3 length equals 13 residues. J gave up 6 bases and V 4 bases, and 6 bases lay outside the gene matches. Germline-derived CDR1 and CDR2 are GTSNPN and SVGIG (reference sequence). The CDR3 loop reads CAWILAGGVEQYF. The CDR3 DNA sequence: TGTGCCTGGATCTTAGCGGGGGGAGTCGAGCAGTACTTC.

Remarks on this clonotype: One base away lies a much larger clone, so this may be a sequencing read error. The chain combines TRBV7-2 with TRBJ1-5; D is possibly TRBD1 (6 bases). Germline V gives CDR1 SGHTA, CDR2 FQGNSA. This CDR3 contains 15 residues. Trimming cost V 4 bases and J 0 bases, with 10 bases left between them. CDR3 in DNA: TGTGCCAGCAGCTCTGGGACATATAGCAATCAGCCCCAGCATTTT. Translating gives CASSSGTYSNQPQHF.

This clonotype was observed many times. V and J are TRBV5-1 and TRBJ1-2; 7 bases are a match to TRBD1. Unmatched junction bases numbered 7, after V lost 4 bases and J lost 4 bases. Germline V gives CDR1 SGHRS, CDR2 YFSETQ. This CDR3 comprises 14 residues. The chain's CDR3 is CASSREGQTYGYTF. The CDR3 DNA reads TGCGCCAGCAGCAGGGAGGGACAGACCTATGGCTACACCTTC.

This chain uses TRBV27 with TRBJ1-4; unclear D gene. CDR1 is MNHEY and CDR2 is SMNVEV in the germline V gene (reference sequence). With 7 bases removed from V and 3 bases from J, the gap between germline ends came to 15 bases. The CDR3 spans 15 residues. For the CDR3, the DNA is TGTGCCAGCACCTCCCTCGCGTGGGCTAATGAAAAACTGTTTTTT. It translates to CASTSLAWANEKLFF.

The V and J genes are TRBV10-2 and TRBJ1-4, with unresolved D. Per the germline V gene, CDR1 is WSHSY and CDR2 is SAAADI. This CDR3 contains 14 residues. The V and J ends lost 6 bases and 2 bases respectively, with 10 bases between them. The CDR3 DNA reads as TGCGCCAGCAGGGACGGAGTGACTAATGAAAAACTGTTTTTT. Translating it yields CASRDGVTNEKLFF.

V and J are TRBV12-3 or TRBV12-4 and TRBJ1-5, with D tentatively TRBD1 (5 bases). The V gene lost 5 bases and the J gene lost 0 bases, with 17 bases spanning the gap. The CDR3 has 17 amino acids. CDR3 DNA: TGTGCCAGCAGTCTCAGGGCAGGAGGTTATAGCAATCAGCCCCAGCATTTT. It specifies CASSLRAGGYSNQPQHF.

This clonotype was observed at least ten times. This chain joins TRBV30 and TRBJ1-3, with a possible D match to TRBD1 (5 bases). The V and J ends lost 1 base and 2 bases respectively, with 6 bases between them. Looked up from germline, CDR1 is GTSNPN and CDR2 is SVGIG (reference sequence). The CDR3 runs to 13 residues. CDR3 DNA: TGTGCCTGGAGTGCAGGGACTGGAAACACCATATATTTT. Translated: CAWSAGTGNTIYF. Based on the CDR3 plus reference TRBV30 and TRBJ1-3, the full variable domain is SQTIHQWPATLVQPVGSPLSLECTVEGTSNPNLYWYRQAAGRGLQLLFYSVGIGQISSEVPQNLSASRPQDRQFILSSKKLLLSDSGFYLCAWSAGTGNTIYFGEGSWLTVV.

This clonotype was observed many times. The chain carries TRBV6-1 and TRBJ1-4, with no clear D. The CDR3 runs to 15 residues. Germline assignment: CDR1 MNHNS and CDR2 SASEGT. Trimming shortened V by 7 bases and J by 8 bases, and 20 bases separated the two germline ends. As DNA, the CDR3 is TGTGCCAGCATCGAGGTGGTCGGGGTGGGGGAAAAACTGTTTTTT. It is translated as CASIEVVGVGEKLFF.

This clonotype was counted only a few times. The rearrangement uses TRBV6-5 and TRBJ2-7; no reliable D call. Trimming left V 2 bases short and J 1 base short, with 6 bases between. This CDR3 is built from 13 residues. Germline V CDR1 and CDR2: MNHEY, SVGAGI. CDR3 coding DNA: TGTGCCAGCAGTTACCTTGAGTCCTACGAGCAGTACTTC. Translated: CASSYLESYEQYF.

There are a few counts of this clonotype. V and J are TRBV12-3 or TRBV12-4 and TRBJ1-1, with 10 bases lining up with TRBD1. V lost 0 bases to trimming and J lost 4 bases; unmatched junction nucleotides: 2. The CDR3 spans 15 residues. CDR3 amino acids: CASSLAGQGRTEAFF. As DNA, the CDR3 is TGTGCCAGCAGTTTAGCGGGACAGGGGCGCACTGAAGCTTTCTTT.

This clonotype was recorded at least ten times. V is TRBV5-1 and J is TRBJ1-3, with D hard to call. This CDR3 has 14 amino acids. V shed 4 bases and J shed 4 bases, with 12 bases lying between them. Germline CDR1 SGHRS, CDR2 YFSETQ. The CDR3 DNA follows: TGCGCCAGCAGCGAAGGACTCTGGGGAAACACCATATATTTT. Its protein product is CASSEGLWGNTIYF.

This clonotype was counted many times. The chain links TRBV3-1 to TRBJ1-1, with D perhaps matching TRBD1 (6 bases). Germline CDR1 reads LGHDT; CDR2 reads YNNKEL (reference sequence). V lost 1 base, J lost 5 bases, and 17 bases lay in between. The CDR3 sequence is 16 residues long. The CDR3 DNA reads TGTGCCAGCAGCCAAGTGGGACACGGGCTGCCGACTGAAGCTTTCTTT. Translation: CASSQVGHGLPTEAFF.

This clonotype was detected ten times or more. The J gene is TRBJ1-1, the V gene TRBV29-1, with a weak D call TRBD1 (5 bases). CDR1 is SQVTM and CDR2 is ANQGSEA in the germline V gene. Trimming stripped 6 bases from V and 1 base from J, with 12 bases between. This CDR3 has 13 amino acids. This CDR3 is CSVPGTGNTEAFF. Here the CDR3 DNA reads TGCAGCGTCCCCGGGACGGGGAACACTGAAGCTTTCTTT.

This clonotype was observed at least ten times. The gene calls are TRBV4-2 and TRBJ2-2; D might be TRBD2 (6 bases). Trimming left V 2 bases short and J 3 bases short, with 22 bases between. The CDR3 has 19 residues. Germline CDR1 reads LGHNA; CDR2 reads YNFKEQ. The CDR3 loop is CASSQYKGRDSPDTGELFF. DNA for the CDR3: TGTGCCAGCAGCCAATACAAAGGGCGGGATTCCCCTGACACCGGGGAGCTGTTTTTT.

The table lists this clonotype with many counts. This chain uses TRBV5-1 with TRBJ1-2; 9 nucleotides match TRBD1. Germline V gene data show CDR1 as SGHRS and CDR2 as YFSETQ. The V segment lost 4 bases and the J segment 3 bases; nucleotides outside the gene matches: 7. This CDR3 has 15 residues. CDR3 sequence (DNA): TGCGCCAGCAGCCGCCGACAGGGGGATTACTATGGCTACACCTTC. This gives the protein CASSRRQGDYYGYTF. Full variable domain (remainder filled in from reference TRBV5-1 and TRBJ1-2): KAGVTQTPRYLIKTRGQQVTLSCSPISGHRSVSWYQQTPGQGLQFLFEYFSETQRNKGNFPGRFSGRQFSNSRSEMNVSTLELGDSALYLCASSRRQGDYYGYTFGSGTRLTVV.

The sample holds many counts of this clonotype. J is TRBJ2-7 and V is TRBV28; D remains ambiguous. Trimming stripped 7 bases from V and 2 bases from J, with 9 bases between. Germline V CDR1 and CDR2: MDHEN, SYDVKM. The CDR3 is 12 residues long. CDR3 DNA: TGTGCCAGCACGCCAGGCGCCTACGAGCAGTACTTC. Protein product: CASTPGAYEQYF.

This chain connects TRBV24-1 to TRBJ2-1, with D hard to call. Trimming took off 6 bases at V and 10 bases at J, with 15 bases between the two ends. Germline assignment: CDR1 KGHDR and CDR2 SFDVKD. This CDR3 region has 13 residues. The CDR3 DNA is TGTGCCACCAGTTCCCGACTGGGGTCAGAGCAGTTCTTC. Residues: CATSSRLGSEQFF.

This clonotype was observed many times. This chain connects TRBV5-6 to TRBJ2-3, with D uncertain. The CDR3 totals 13 residues. Germline V gene lookup returns CDR1 SGHDT and CDR2 YYEEEE. Between the trimmed V and J ends, which lost 0 bases and 6 bases, there was a span of 8 bases. This CDR3 reads CASSLDPLDTQYF. In DNA form, the CDR3 reads TGTGCCAGCAGCTTGGATCCGTTGGATACGCAGTATTTT.

This clonotype was counted ten times or more. The CDR3 loop is CAISDVGSYGYTF. For the CDR3, the DNA is TGTGCCATCAGTGATGTGGGATCCTATGGCTACACCTTC. The V and J genes are TRBV10-3 and TRBJ1-2, with D unclear. This CDR3 has 13 residues. V lost 3 bases and J lost 4, with 9 bases in between. CDR1 ENHRY and CDR2 SYGVKD come from the germline V gene.